This record looks at one T cell receptor (beta chain) sequence and its context. This specimen belongs to a study of CD8 T cells in Susac syndrome. TCR beta from blood CD8+ and CD4+ T cells was sequenced. Controls matched for sex and age were healthy donors. Negative isolation was used for CD8+ and CD4+ T cells, and FACS enrichment was applied to TEMRA cells. An input of roughly 0.5 to 1 ug of RNA was subjected to reverse transcription using random hexamers. The immunoSEQ assay covered 54 Vbeta and 13 Jbeta segments for CDR3. Each CDR3 protein is one row after TCRdb ran MiXCR on the immunoSEQ multiplex PCR reads. The sample has 100,000 or so distinct CDR3 sequences, approximately 90% seen once. The V gene's germline CDR1 is SNHLY and CDR2 FYNNEI. Trimming cost V 7 bases and J 2 bases, with 12 bases left between them. CDR3 length: 15 amino acids.

The genes are TRBV2 and TRBJ2-6, with D uncertain. Source material: CD8+ T cells from PBMCs. The TCR was taken from a human donor in good health. CDR3 protein: CASILEEAGANVLTF. The CDR3 DNA sequence: TGTGCCAGCATTTTAGAGGAAGCTGGGGCCAACGTCCTGACTTTC.